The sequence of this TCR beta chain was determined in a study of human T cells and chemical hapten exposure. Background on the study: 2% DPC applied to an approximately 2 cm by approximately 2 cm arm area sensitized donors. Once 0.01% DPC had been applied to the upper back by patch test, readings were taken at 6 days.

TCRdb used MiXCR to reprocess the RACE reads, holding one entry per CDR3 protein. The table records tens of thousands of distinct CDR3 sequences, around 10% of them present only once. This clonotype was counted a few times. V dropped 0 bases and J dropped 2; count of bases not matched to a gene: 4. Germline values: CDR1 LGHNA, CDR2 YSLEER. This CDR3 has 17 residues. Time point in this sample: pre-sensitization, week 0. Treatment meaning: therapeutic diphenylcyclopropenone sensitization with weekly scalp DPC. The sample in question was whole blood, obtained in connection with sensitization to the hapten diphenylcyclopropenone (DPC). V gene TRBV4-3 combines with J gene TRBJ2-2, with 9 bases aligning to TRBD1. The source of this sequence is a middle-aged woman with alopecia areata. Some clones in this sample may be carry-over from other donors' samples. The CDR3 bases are TGCGCCAGCAGCCAAGACCCGGGACAGGGTAACACCGGGGAGCTGTTTTTT. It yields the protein CASSQDPGQGNTGELFF.